A selection of T cell receptor beta chains follows, all from one sample in a study of cytomegalovirus exposure and HLA in healthy donors. Sequenced by immunoSEQ multiplex PCR; TCRdb stores in-frame clones only, minus some. The data show about 130,000 clones, 50% to 75% seen once. The sample comprised PBMCs. All receptors come from a woman between 40 and 55 years old in good health and CMV-seronegative. CDR3s include the opening cysteine and the closing phenylalanine or tryptophan. The order of the fields is V gene, J gene, D gene, clone size, CDR3 protein, CDR3 DNA. D genes are given only for firm matches. Rows may omit the clone size; those that give it use once, few, many or a size class.

V gene: TRBV18; J gene: TRBJ2-7; D gene: TRBD1; clone size: NA; CDR3 protein: CASSTDRGQEQYF; CDR3 DNA: TGTGCCAGCTCAACGGACAGGGGGCAAGAGCAGTACTTC
V gene: TRBV28; J gene: TRBJ1-6; D gene: TRBD1; clone size: few; CDR3 protein: CATRVGTGNSPLHF; CDR3 DNA: TGTGCCACCAGGGTAGGGACAGGTAATTCACCCCTCCACTTT
V gene: TRBV7-9; J gene: TRBJ2-2; D gene: NA; clone size: NA; CDR3 protein: CASSLGSIDTGELFF; CDR3 DNA: TGTGCCAGCAGCTTAGGATCGATAGACACCGGGGAGCTGTTTTTT
V gene: TRBV6-1; J gene: TRBJ2-1; D gene: NA; clone size: once; CDR3 protein: CASSRSIKTELSIF; CDR3 DNA: TGTGCCAGCAGCCGCTCCATTAAGACAGAACTGTCGATCTTC
V gene: TRBV5-6; J gene: TRBJ1-1; D gene: TRBD1; clone size: NA; CDR3 protein: CASSFYRGRNTEAFF; CDR3 DNA: TGTGCCAGCAGCTTTTACAGGGGGAGGAACACTGAAGCTTTCTTT
V gene: TRBV5-1; J gene: TRBJ2-3; D gene: TRBD2; clone size: few; CDR3 protein: CASSLGGLAGGSTDTQYF; CDR3 DNA: TGCGCCAGCAGCTTGGGAGGACTAGCGGGGGGCAGCACAGATACGCAGTATTTT
V gene: TRBV5-1; J gene: TRBJ2-3; D gene: TRBD1; clone size: NA; CDR3 protein: CASSARGRGPDTQYF; CDR3 DNA: TGCGCCAGCAGCGCTCGGGGCAGGGGGCCAGATACGCAGTATTTT
V gene: TRBV19; J gene: TRBJ1-3; D gene: NA; clone size: NA; CDR3 protein: CASSLAGAAGNTIYF; CDR3 DNA: TGTGCCAGTAGCCTCGCAGGGGCGGCCGGAAACACCATATATTTT
V gene: TRBV28; J gene: TRBJ2-5; D gene: NA; clone size: NA; CDR3 protein: CASSLQSITGYQETQYF; CDR3 DNA: TGTGCCAGCAGTTTACAGTCTATAACAGGTTACCAAGAGACCCAGTACTTC
V gene: TRBV19; J gene: TRBJ2-4; D gene: NA; clone size: NA; CDR3 protein: CASSTMILAKNIQYF; CDR3 DNA: TGTGCCAGTAGTACGATGATACTAGCCAAAAACATTCAGTACTTC
V gene: TRBV30; J gene: TRBJ1-6; D gene: TRBD1; clone size: NA; CDR3 protein: CAWRDRGRSPLHF; CDR3 DNA: TGTGCCTGGAGGGACAGGGGGCGGTCACCCCTCCACTTT
V gene: TRBV28; J gene: TRBJ1-5; D gene: NA; clone size: NA; CDR3 protein: CASNSGRSTQPQHF; CDR3 DNA: TGTGCCAGCAACAGTGGGAGGAGTACTCAGCCCCAGCATTTT
V gene: TRBV7-2; J gene: TRBJ2-5; D gene: NA; clone size: NA; CDR3 protein: CASSYRSLETQYF; CDR3 DNA: TGTGCCAGCTCCTACCGAAGTTTGGAGACCCAGTACTTC
V gene: TRBV6-5; J gene: TRBJ2-1; D gene: TRBD2; clone size: NA; CDR3 protein: CASSLSGASYNEQFF; CDR3 DNA: TGTGCCAGCAGTCTCAGCGGGGCTTCCTACAATGAGCAGTTCTTC
V gene: TRBV7-2; J gene: TRBJ1-1; D gene: TRBD1; clone size: NA; CDR3 protein: CASSPEGQLLNTEAFF; CDR3 DNA: TGTGCCAGCAGCCCCGAGGGACAGCTATTGAACACTGAAGCTTTCTTT
V gene: TRBV18; J gene: TRBJ1-4; D gene: NA; clone size: few; CDR3 protein: CASSPLILGANEKLFF; CDR3 DNA: TGTGCCAGCTCACCACTGATCCTCGGGGCTAATGAAAAACTGTTTTTT
V gene: TRBV9; J gene: TRBJ1-2; D gene: NA; clone size: NA; CDR3 protein: CASSVAGRANYGYTF; CDR3 DNA: TGTGCCAGCAGCGTAGCGGGGAGGGCTAACTATGGCTACACCTTC
V gene: TRBV9; J gene: TRBJ2-1; D gene: NA; clone size: NA; CDR3 protein: CASSGRNEQFF; CDR3 DNA: TGTGCCAGCAGCGGGCGGAATGAGCAGTTCTTC